A single sample is the source of the 9 T cell receptor beta chains below, sequenced in a study of metastatic and nonmetastatic thyroid tumors. None of the patients had undergone any treatment ahead of thyroid surgery. TCRdb reassembled clones from the PCR reads with MiXCR. This sample has 25,000 to 40,000 clones; under 25% occur once, and the top ten carry around 22%. The sample comprised blood. These receptors were obtained from a female donor with papillary thyroid cancer or a benign thyroid nodule (not recorded which). Some clones in this sample may be carry-over from other donors' samples.

This clone was seen many times. The chain uses TRBV20-1 and TRBJ1-6, with 9 bases matching TRBD1. J lost 12 bases, V lost 3 bases, and 9 bases had no gene match. The germline V gene has CDR1 DFQATT and CDR2 SNEGSKA (reference sequence). There are 14 residues in the CDR3. The CDR3 here is CSASDGTGFEPLHF. The CDR3 DNA reads TGCAGTGCTAGTGACGGGACAGGGTTTGAACCCCTCCACTTT.

This clone was seen many times. The rearrangement joins TRBV9 to TRBJ1-6; TRBD1 is a possible D gene (6 bases). Germline CDR1 and CDR2: SGDLS and YYNGEE. This CDR3 spans 16 amino acids. V was cut by 3 bases and J by 9 bases, with 19 bases left in between. CDR3 in DNA: TGTGCCAGCAGCGGGCAGGGGATTGAGTGGAGTTCACCCCTCCACTTT. This codes for CASSGQGIEWSSPLHF.

This clone was observed a handful of times. The gene calls are TRBV6-1 and TRBJ2-5, with a tentative D call TRBD2 (5 bases). The germline CDR1 and CDR2 sequences are MNHNS and SASEGT. V was shortened by 6 bases and J by 5 bases, with 19 bases between the two germline ends. CDR3 length: 15 residues. The CDR3 loop is CASRGWEEGRETQYF. For the CDR3, the DNA is TGTGCCAGCAGGGGGTGGGAAGAGGGTCGGGAGACCCAGTACTTC.

This clone came up many times. V and J are TRBV4-3 and TRBJ2-1, with D possibly called TRBD1 or TRBD2 (5 bases each). Trimming removed 0 bases from V and 5 bases from J, with 11 bases in between. This CDR3 is 15 amino acids long. Germline V lookup: CDR1 LGHNA, CDR2 YSLEER. The CDR3 loop is CASSQDEGRDNEQFF. CDR3 nucleotides: TGCGCCAGCAGCCAAGATGAGGGGCGGGACAATGAGCAGTTCTTC.

This clone has only a few counts. V is TRBV5-1 and J is TRBJ2-2; the D gene is possibly TRBD2 (6 bases). Germline CDR1 reads SGHRS; CDR2 reads YFSETQ. The CDR3 consists of 15 residues. V gave up 4 bases and J gave up 4 bases, with 14 bases separating them. In nucleotides, the CDR3 is TGCGCCAGCAGCCAGGGAGGCCGGGGCACCGGGGAGCTGTTTTTT. Its protein is CASSQGGRGTGELFF.

The chain employs TRBV27 and TRBJ1-1; the D is unclear. V lost 6 bases, J lost 11 bases, and 13 bases lay in between. This CDR3 comprises 11 residues. Germline-derived CDR1 and CDR2 are MNHEY and SMNVEV (reference sequence). In nucleotides, the CDR3 is TGTGCCAGCAGATCGATGGCGAGGGCTTTCTTT. This translates into CASRSMARAFF.

This clone was picked up a small number of times. CDR3 residues: CASTYEAYGYTF. The CDR3, as DNA: TGTGCCAGCACCTACGAAGCATATGGCTACACCTTC. The rearrangement links TRBV6-1 to TRBJ1-2; D call uncertain. Trimming left V 7 bases short and J 5 bases short, with 11 bases between. CDR3 length equals 12 residues. From germline, CDR1 is MNHNS and CDR2 SASEGT.

This clone showed up many times. The V gene is TRBV3-1, the J gene TRBJ2-1, with D unresolved. The CDR3 is 13 amino acids. Trimming removed 1 base from V and 6 bases from J, with 7 bases in between. In germline, CDR1 is LGHDT, CDR2 YNNKEL (reference sequence). CDR3 residues: CASSQVAGNEQFF. The CDR3 DNA follows: TGTGCCAGCAGCCAAGTCGCCGGCAATGAGCAGTTCTTC.

This clone was recorded many times. The chain links TRBV18 to TRBJ1-3; 7 bases map to TRBD1. V trimming: 3 bases; J trimming: 1 base; junction bases outside the gene matches: 3. This CDR3 comprises 15 residues. Germline CDR1 reads KGHSH; CDR2 reads LQKENI. The CDR3 spells CASSPTGLSGNTIYF. The CDR3 DNA reads as TGTGCCAGCTCACCGACAGGGCTTTCTGGAAACACCATATATTTT.